One sample yielded the 21 T cell receptor beta chains listed below, sequenced in a study of cytomegalovirus exposure and HLA in healthy donors. The data were produced by immunoSEQ multiplex PCR, yet TCRdb's version contains in-frame clones alone and is incomplete. The table records tens of thousands of clones, 85% of them present only once. Specimen: PBMCs. The receptors were gathered from a man between 25 and 39 years old in good health and CMV-seronegative.

V and J are TRBV28 and TRBJ1-5; TRBD1 matches 9 bases. The CDR3 runs to 16 residues. From germline, CDR1 is MDHEN and CDR2 SYDVKM. V shed 4 bases, J shed 5 bases, and the junction held 9 bases outside the gene matches. CDR3 in DNA: TGTGCCAGCAGTTCGATTTCGACAGGGGGGTATCAGCCCCAGCATTTT. It encodes CASSSISTGGYQPQHF.

The J gene is TRBJ2-7, the V gene TRBV19, with TRBD2 identical over 8 bases. This CDR3 contains 15 residues. After removal of 5 bases from V and 2 bases from J, the junction contained 8 bases not matched to a gene. Looked up from germline, CDR1 is LNHDA and CDR2 is SQIVND (reference sequence). CDR3 residues: CASSPRGGRPYEQYF. CDR3 nucleotides: TGTGCCAGTAGTCCTCGGGGGGGCCGTCCCTACGAGCAGTACTTC.

This clone was found a few times. This chain links TRBV12-5 with TRBJ2-1; 10 bases are a match to TRBD2. V was pared by 5 bases and J by 5 bases, with 9 bases of the junction left unmatched. The germline V gene encodes CDR1 LGHNT and CDR2 FRNRAP. The CDR3 loop spans 16 amino acids. The DNA of the CDR3 is TGTGCTAGTGGTGCCCTGCTAGCGGGGGATAACAATGAGCAGTTCTTC. Translated, it gives CASGALLAGDNNEQFF.

This chain joins TRBV6-4 and TRBJ2-3; 8 bases agree with TRBD1. Germline CDR1 is MRHNA and CDR2 is SNTAGT. This CDR3 contains 13 residues. V gave up 2 bases and J gave up 8 bases; unmatched junction bases: 3. The CDR3 protein is CASSDPQGATQYF. CDR3 nucleotide sequence: TGTGCCAGCAGTGACCCTCAGGGGGCTACGCAGTATTTT.

The table lists this clone with a count of one. The V call is TRBV7-9, the J call TRBJ1-2; possible D gene TRBD1, 5 bases. Between the trimmed V and J ends, which lost 1 base and 4 bases, there was a span of 13 bases. The CDR3 contains 15 residues. Germline V gene sequence: CDR1 SEHNR, CDR2 FQNEAQ (reference sequence). CDR3 sequence reads: CASSLGTGDGYGYTF. The CDR3 nucleotides read TGTGCCAGCAGCTTAGGAACGGGGGACGGCTATGGCTACACCTTC. Full variable domain (rest looked up from reference TRBV7-9 and TRBJ1-2): DTGVSQNPRHKITKRGQNVTFRCDPISEHNRLYWYRQTLGQGPEFLTYFQNEAQLEKSRLLSDRFSAERPKGSFSTLEIQRTEQGDSAMYLCASSLGTGDGYGYTFGSGTRLTVV.

V is TRBV9 and J is TRBJ1-1; TRBD1 agrees at 7 bases. The germline gives CDR1 SGDLS, CDR2 YYNGEE. The CDR3 is 16 amino acids. Trimming at V came to 1 base and at J to 1 base, leaving 7 bases not matched to a gene. The CDR3 DNA follows: TGTGCCAGCAGCGTACTCCAGGGACAGCCGAACACTGAAGCTTTCTTT. Its protein is CASSVLQGQPNTEAFF.

This chain links TRBV4-2 with TRBJ2-5; 11 positions match TRBD2. CDR3 length: 16 residues. Trimming removed 4 bases from V and 5 bases from J; junction bases left unmatched: 9. Germline V CDR1 and CDR2: LGHNA, YNFKEQ. In DNA form, the CDR3 reads TGTGCCAGCAGCCCAGGGCTAGCGGGGGGTATTGAGACCCAGTACTTC. Translation: CASSPGLAGGIETQYF.

This clone showed up just a few times. This chain uses TRBV19 with TRBJ2-2; TRBD1 is a possible D gene (6 bases). CDR1 and CDR2 (germline): LNHDA, SQIVND (reference sequence). This CDR3 contains 14 residues. Trimming stripped 8 bases from V and 1 base from J, with 11 bases between. CDR3 loop: CASRWDKNTGELFF. CDR3 sequence (DNA): TGTGCCAGTCGATGGGACAAGAACACCGGGGAGCTGTTTTTT.

The chain joins TRBV6-5 to TRBJ2-7, with 7 bases that match TRBD1. With 6 bases clipped from V and 2 bases from J, the junction kept 10 bases outside the gene matches. This CDR3 is built from 15 residues. Germline V lookup: CDR1 MNHEY, CDR2 SVGAGI. CDR3 amino acids: CASRPRQGLTYEQYF. Written as DNA, the CDR3 is TGTGCCAGCAGACCAAGACAGGGTCTCACCTACGAGCAGTACTTC.

This clone has just one count. This chain connects TRBV2 to TRBJ2-1, with 9 nucleotides matching TRBD1. Germline assignment: CDR1 SNHLY and CDR2 FYNNEI. The CDR3 is made up of 13 amino acids. Losses at the gene ends were 7 bases for V and 6 bases for J; bases not matched to a gene: 4. This CDR3 is CASNQDRGNEQFF. DNA for the CDR3: TGTGCCAGCAACCAGGACAGGGGCAATGAGCAGTTCTTC.

This clone was found once. The chain joins TRBV7-8 to TRBJ1-4; D gene unclear. The CDR3 runs 15 residues. Germline CDR1 reads SGHVS; CDR2 reads FQNEAQ. V was cut by 4 bases and J by 0 bases, with 9 bases left in between. This CDR3 reads CASSSRGTTNEKLFF. DNA of the CDR3: TGTGCCAGCAGCTCGCGGGGAACAACTAATGAAAAACTGTTTTTT. Together with reference TRBV7-8 and TRBJ1-4, the CDR3 gives the full variable domain: GAGVSQSPRYKVAKRGQDVALRCDPISGHVSLFWYQQALGQGPEFLTYFQNEAQLDKSGLPSDRFFAERPEGSVSTLKIQRTQQEDSAVYLCASSSRGTTNEKLFFGSGTQLSVL.

The chain links TRBV11-3 to TRBJ2-1, with 7 bases lining up with TRBD2. V trimming: 5 bases; J trimming: 3 bases; junction bases outside the gene matches: 7. The length of the CDR3 is 15 residues. Germline lookup yields CDR1 SGHNT and CDR2 YENEEA. CDR3 DNA sequence: TGTGCCAGCAGCCCCTGGGGCGGGAGCTACAATGAGCAGTTCTTC. Its translation: CASSPWGGSYNEQFF.

This chain joins TRBV7-9 and TRBJ2-7, with unresolved D. Trimming took off 7 bases at V and 0 bases at J, with 10 bases between the two ends. The CDR3 sequence is 13 residues long. The germline V gene has CDR1 SEHNR and CDR2 FQNEAQ (reference sequence). Here the CDR3 reads CASTSGGSYEQYF. CDR3 bases: TGTGCCAGCACCAGTGGCGGCTCCTACGAGCAGTACTTC.

The J gene is TRBJ2-3, the V gene TRBV5-4; 9 bases match TRBD2. The V and J ends lost 4 bases and 2 bases, in that order; junction bases with no gene match: 5. There are 15 residues in the CDR3. Germline CDR1 and CDR2: SGHNT and YYREEE (reference sequence). CDR3 sequence (DNA): TGTGCCAGCAGCGGCGGGGGGGGACTCACAGATACGCAGTATTTT. Protein product: CASSGGGGLTDTQYF.

The gene calls are TRBV5-6 and TRBJ2-7, with TRBD2 identical over 7 bases. Germline assignment: CDR1 SGHDT and CDR2 YYEEEE. The CDR3 length is 16 residues. V lost 0 bases to trimming and J lost 7 bases; unmatched junction nucleotides: 13. CDR3 in DNA: TGTGCCAGCAGCTTGGGGCTGGCTAGCGGTGTATGGGAGCAGTACTTC. This encodes CASSLGLASGVWEQYF.

This sequence joins TRBV4-1 and TRBJ2-1, with 13 bases that match TRBD2. V gave up 6 bases and J gave up 7 bases; unmatched junction bases: 6. There are 15 residues in the CDR3. The germline V gene has CDR1 MGHRA and CDR2 YSYEKL. CDR3 residues: CASRLGLAGSNEQFF. The CDR3 nucleotides are TGCGCCAGCAGGTTGGGACTAGCGGGGTCGAATGAGCAGTTCTTC.

The sample holds many counts of this clone. The CDR3 spells CASARVNEGYTF. Written as DNA, the CDR3 is TGCGCCAGTGCCCGAGTGAACGAGGGCTACACCTTC. V gene TRBV4-1 combines with J gene TRBJ1-2; D gene uncertain. Germline CDR1 is MGHRA and CDR2 is YSYEKL. This CDR3 is built from 12 residues. V dropped 9 bases and J dropped 8 bases, with 16 bases sitting between them.

The chain joins TRBV11-3 to TRBJ1-2, with 8 nucleotides matching TRBD1. The CDR3 has 13 residues. The V gene end was trimmed by 4 bases and the J gene end by 13 bases; junction bases not matched to a gene: 11. The germline V gene encodes CDR1 SGHNT and CDR2 YENEEA. DNA of the CDR3: TGTGCCAGCAGCTCGGGCCCGACAGGGGTCGGCACCTTC. This translates into CASSSGPTGVGTF.

The V call is TRBV11-1, the J call TRBJ2-3; D gene ambiguous. V lost 4 bases and J 6 bases, leaving 8 bases between the germline ends. The CDR3 has 12 amino acids. The germline V gene encodes CDR1 SGHAT and CDR2 FQDESV (reference sequence). The CDR3 DNA reads as TGTGCCAGCAGCTACGAGGAGGATACGCAGTATTTT. Its translation: CASSYEEDTQYF. Drawing the rest from reference TRBV11-1 and TRBJ2-3, the complete variable domain is EAEVAQSPRYKITEKSQAVAFWCDPISGHATLYWYRQILGQGPELLVQFQDESVVDDSQLPKDRFSAERLKGVDSTLKIQPAELGDSAMYLCASSYEEDTQYFGPGTRLTVL.

The rearrangement links TRBV27 to TRBJ2-1; the match to TRBD2 covers 9 bases. Germline loops: CDR1 MNHEY, CDR2 SMNVEV (reference sequence). V lost 1 base to trimming and J lost 6 bases; unmatched junction nucleotides: 7. The CDR3 length is 16 residues. The CDR3, as DNA: TGTGCCAGCAGTTTATATAGCGGGAGTTTGGTCAATGAGCAGTTCTTC. Encoded protein: CASSLYSGSLVNEQFF.

This clone was found many times. The chain combines TRBV28 with TRBJ2-2; D is possibly TRBD2 (6 bases). Per the germline V gene, CDR1 is MDHEN and CDR2 is SYDVKM. Between the trimmed V and J ends, which lost 3 bases and 0 bases, there was a span of 32 bases. There are 23 residues in the CDR3. The CDR3 DNA is TGTGCCAGCAGTTTTCGGCAGGGCCCTAGGGACTTACATCGATCCCCGAACACCGGGGAGCTGTTTTTT. Amino acids: CASSFRQGPRDLHRSPNTGELFF.